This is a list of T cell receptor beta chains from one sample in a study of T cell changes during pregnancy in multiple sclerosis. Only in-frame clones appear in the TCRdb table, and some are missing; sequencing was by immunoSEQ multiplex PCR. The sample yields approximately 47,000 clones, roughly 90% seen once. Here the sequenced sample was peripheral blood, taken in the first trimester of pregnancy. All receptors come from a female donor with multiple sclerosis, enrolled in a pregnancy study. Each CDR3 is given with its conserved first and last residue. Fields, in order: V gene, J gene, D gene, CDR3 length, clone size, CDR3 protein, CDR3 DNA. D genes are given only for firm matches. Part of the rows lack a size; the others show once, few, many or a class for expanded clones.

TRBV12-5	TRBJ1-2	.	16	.	CASGLAEGKANYGYTF	TGTGCTAGTGGTTTGGCAGAGGGCAAGGCTAACTATGGCTACACCTTC
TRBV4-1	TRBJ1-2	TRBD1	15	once	CASSPNRGQAYGYTF	TGCGCCAGCAGCCCGAACCGAGGACAGGCCTATGGCTACACCTTC
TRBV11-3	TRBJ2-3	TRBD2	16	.	CASSIGTSGGTDTQYF	TGTGCCAGCAGCATAGGGACTAGCGGGGGCACAGATACGCAGTATTTT
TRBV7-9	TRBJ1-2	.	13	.	CALEGQTNYGYTF	TGTGCCCTCGAAGGACAAACTAACTATGGCTACACCTTC
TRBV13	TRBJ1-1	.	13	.	CASSPMGAIEAFF	TGTGCCAGCAGCCCCATGGGGGCAATTGAAGCTTTCTTT
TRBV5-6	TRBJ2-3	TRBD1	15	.	CASSLGTGGTDTQYF	TGTGCCAGCAGCTTGGGGACAGGGGGCACAGATACGCAGTATTTT
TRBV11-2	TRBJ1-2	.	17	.	CASSLDGQDRPNYGYTF	TGTGCCAGCAGCTTAGACGGGCAAGACAGACCCAACTATGGCTACACCTTC
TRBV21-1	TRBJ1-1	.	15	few	CASSSRLRQGKGAFF	TGTGCCAGCAGCTCTCGCCTTCGACAGGGAAAGGGGGCTTTCTTT
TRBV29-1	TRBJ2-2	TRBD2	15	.	CSVARTSDPTGELFF	TGCAGCGTTGCCCGGACTAGCGACCCCACCGGGGAGCTGTTTTTT
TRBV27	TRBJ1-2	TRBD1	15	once	CASSLGQGYDYGYTF	TGTGCCAGCAGTTTGGGACAGGGGTACGACTATGGCTACACCTTC
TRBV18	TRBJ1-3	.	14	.	CASSPGSMENTIYF	TGTGCCAGCTCACCTGGGAGTATGGAAAACACCATATATTTT
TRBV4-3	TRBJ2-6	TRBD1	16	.	CASSQGTGTGANVLTF	TGCGCCAGCAGCCAAGGGACAGGGACAGGGGCCAACGTCCTGACTTTC
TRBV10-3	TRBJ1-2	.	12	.	CAISVQNYGYTF	TGTGCCATCAGTGTTCAGAACTATGGCTACACCTTC
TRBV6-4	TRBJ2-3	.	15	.	CASKSTGSGTDTQYF	TGTGCCAGCAAATCGACAGGTAGCGGCACAGATACGCAGTATTTT
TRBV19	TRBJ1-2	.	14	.	CASSGGGGYYGYTF	TGTGCCAGTAGCGGCGGGGGAGGATACTATGGCTACACCTTC
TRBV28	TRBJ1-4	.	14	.	CASSTRVSGEKLFF	TGTGCCAGCAGTACCAGGGTTAGTGGTGAAAAACTGTTTTTT
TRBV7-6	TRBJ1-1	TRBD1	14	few	CASVQGTMNTEAFF	TGTGCCAGCGTACAGGGGACCATGAACACTGAAGCTTTCTTT
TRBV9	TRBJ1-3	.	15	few	CASSVDHSSGNTIYF	TGTGCCAGCAGCGTAGATCACAGTAGTGGAAACACCATATATTTT
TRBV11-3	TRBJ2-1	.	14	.	CASSLAQGYNEQFF	TGTGCCAGCAGCTTGGCTCAGGGGTACAATGAGCAGTTCTTC
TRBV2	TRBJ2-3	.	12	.	CASSLSTDTQYF	TGTGCCAGCAGCCTCTCCACAGATACGCAGTATTTT
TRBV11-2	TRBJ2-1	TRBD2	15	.	CASSRSGGSYNEQFF	TGTGCCAGCAGCCGTAGCGGGGGGTCCTACAATGAGCAGTTCTTC
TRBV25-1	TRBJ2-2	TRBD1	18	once	CASSETPRDRDNTGELFF	TGTGCCAGCAGTGAAACCCCCCGGGACAGGGATAACACCGGGGAGCTGTTTTTT
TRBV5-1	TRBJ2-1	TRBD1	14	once	CASREGTGGNEQFF	TGCGCCAGCAGGGAGGGGACAGGGGGCAATGAGCAGTTCTTC
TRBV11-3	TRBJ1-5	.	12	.	CASSLYNQPQHF	TGTGCCAGCAGCTTATACAATCAGCCCCAGCATTTT
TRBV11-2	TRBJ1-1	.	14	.	CASNTNRVGTEAFF	TGTGCCAGCAACACGAACAGGGTAGGGACTGAAGCTTTCTTT
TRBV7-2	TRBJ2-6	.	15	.	CASSQASSGANVLTF	TGTGCCAGCAGCCAAGCCTCCTCTGGGGCCAACGTCCTGACTTTC
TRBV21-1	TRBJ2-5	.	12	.	CASSFRQETQYF	TGTGCCAGCAGCTTTCGCCAAGAGACCCAGTACTTC
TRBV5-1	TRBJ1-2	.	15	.	CASSLAPGANYGYTF	TGCGCCAGCAGCTTGGCCCCAGGGGCCAACTATGGCTACACCTTC
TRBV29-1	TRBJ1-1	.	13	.	CSVDRGMNTEAFF	TGCAGCGTTGACCGGGGTATGAACACTGAAGCTTTCTTT
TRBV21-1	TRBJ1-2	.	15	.	CASSKTGGSNYGYTF	TGTGCCAGCAGCAAAACAGGGGGCTCTAACTATGGCTACACCTTC
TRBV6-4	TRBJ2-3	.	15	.	CASSDSIGAADTQYF	TGTGCCAGCAGTGACTCGATAGGGGCGGCAGATACGCAGTATTTT
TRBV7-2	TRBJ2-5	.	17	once	CASSLQTVGRLEETQYF	TGTGCCAGCAGCTTACAAACTGTGGGCAGACTAGAAGAGACCCAGTACTTC
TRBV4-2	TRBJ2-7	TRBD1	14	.	CASSARDSTYEQYF	TGTGCCAGCAGCGCCCGGGACAGCACCTACGAGCAGTACTTC
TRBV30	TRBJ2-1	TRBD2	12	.	CAGGGGYNEQFF	TGTGCTGGGGGGGGAGGTTACAATGAGCAGTTCTTC
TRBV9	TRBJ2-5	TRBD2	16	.	CASSVGPSGSLGTQYF	TGTGCCAGCAGCGTAGGGCCTAGCGGGTCTTTAGGGACCCAGTACTTC
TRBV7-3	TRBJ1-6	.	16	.	CASSLHAADYNSPLHF	TGTGCCAGCAGTCTCCACGCGGCGGACTATAATTCACCCCTCCACTTT
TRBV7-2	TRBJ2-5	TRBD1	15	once	CASSSHRGLGETQYF	TGTGCCAGCAGCTCCCACAGGGGTTTGGGGGAGACCCAGTACTTC
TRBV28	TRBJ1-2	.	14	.	CASSSPVPGYGYTF	TGTGCCAGCAGTTCTCCGGTTCCGGGATATGGCTACACCTTC
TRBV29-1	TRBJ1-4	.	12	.	CSGRATNEKLFF	TGCAGCGGTCGGGCAACTAATGAAAAACTGTTTTTT
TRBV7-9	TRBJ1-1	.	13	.	CASSPKSGRAAFF	TGTGCCAGCAGCCCTAAGTCGGGCAGGGCGGCTTTCTTT
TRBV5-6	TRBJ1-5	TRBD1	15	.	CASSLLGQGNQPQHF	TGTGCCAGCAGCTTGCTGGGACAGGGTAATCAGCCCCAGCATTTT
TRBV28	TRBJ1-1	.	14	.	CAIGGRGMNTEAFF	TGTGCCATTGGCGGGCGCGGAATGAACACTGAAGCTTTCTTT
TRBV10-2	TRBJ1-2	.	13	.	CASSETTDYGYTF	TGCGCCAGCAGTGAAACGACAGACTATGGCTACACCTTC